Described below is a single T cell receptor (beta chain) sequence and its context. A clone one base away is much larger, so this may be a read error. MiXCR was run by TCRdb on the reads, yielding one entry per CDR3 protein. The sample lists 200,000 to 250,000 distinct CDR3 sequences; around 28% were seen once. The data originate from a study of kidney transplant recipient with SARS-CoV-2 infection. Germline assignment: CDR1 SGHAT and CDR2 FQNNGV. This CDR3 has 14 residues. V lost 0 bases, J lost 4 bases, and 9 bases lay in between. The chain links TRBV11-2 to TRBJ1-1; possible D gene TRBD1, 5 bases. This receptor was obtained from a male patient aged 25-45 years who had COVID-19 and was a kidney transplant recipient. The graft donor may account for some of the T cells. The specimen comprised a blood sample, sampled at baseline and around day 110 from a kidney transplant recipient. CDR3 nucleotide sequence: TGTGCCAGCAGCTTAGATCCTGGGGGCACTGAAGCTTTCTTT. The encoded protein is CASSLDPGGTEAFF.